Listed below are T cell receptor beta chains from one sample, sequenced in a study of CD8 T cells in ankylosing spondylitis. TCRdb ran MiXCR on the 5' RACE reads and lists one entry per CDR3 protein. The sample has roughly 250,000 distinct CDR3 sequences, roughly 8.6% seen once. Sequenced input: blood, either unsorted or a sorted T cell fraction (not recorded which). The receptor source for this set is a male donor with ankylosing spondylitis or in good health (not recorded which). CDR3s include the opening cysteine and the closing phenylalanine or tryptophan. D genes are given only for firm matches. Expanded clones are given a class, and other clones once, few, many or no size at all.

V gene	clone size	D gene	J gene	CDR3 protein	CDR3 DNA
TRBV9	many	TRBD1	TRBJ1-2	CASSVGVRQGSSGNYGYTF	TGTGCCAGCAGCGTTGGGGTGCGACAGGGGTCATCGGGTAACTATGGCTACACCTTC
TRBV7-2	few	TRBD1	TRBJ1-4	CASSPFGQGGEKLFF	TGTGCCAGCAGCCCCTTCGGGCAGGGGGGAGAAAAACTGTTTTTT
TRBV5-1	many	-	TRBJ1-1	CASSTPGPVPEAFF	TGCGCCAGCAGCACACCGGGCCCCGTCCCTGAAGCTTTCTTT
TRBV7-9	many	TRBD2	TRBJ2-7	CASSPSGTSGSSYEQYF	TGTGCCAGCAGCCCTTCCGGGACTAGCGGGAGTTCCTACGAGCAGTACTTC
TRBV6-5	many	-	TRBJ2-1	CASSYSNGGGQFF	TGTGCCAGCAGTTACTCGAACGGGGGCGGGCAGTTCTTC
TRBV10-2	-	-	TRBJ2-7	CASSESAGASYEQYF	TGCGCCAGCAGTGAATCCGCCGGGGCTTCCTACGAGCAGTACTTC
TRBV12-3/TRBV12-4	many	TRBD1	TRBJ1-2	CASNPGQAYGYTF	TGTGCCAGCAATCCGGGACAGGCCTATGGCTACACCTTC
TRBV4-1	-	TRBD1	TRBJ2-3	CASSQGDREYTDTQYF	TGCGCCAGCAGCCAGGGCGACAGGGAATACACAGATACGCAGTATTTT
TRBV20-1	many	-	TRBJ2-3	CSAQPGEQGMADTQYF	TGCAGTGCCCAACCCGGGGAACAGGGAATGGCAGATACGCAGTATTTT
TRBV3-1	many	TRBD1	TRBJ2-7	CASSPTGALHGEQYF	TGTGCCAGCAGCCCCACAGGGGCCTTACATGGGGAGCAGTACTTC
TRBV10-3	many	-	TRBJ1-2	CAISESTPGNYGYTF	TGTGCCATCAGTGAGTCGACTCCTGGGAACTATGGCTACACCTTC
TRBV12-3/TRBV12-4	few	-	TRBJ1-2	CASRFGQTYGYTF	TGTGCCAGCAGGTTCGGACAGACTTATGGCTACACCTTC
TRBV20-1	many	TRBD2	TRBJ2-5	CSAETPGLKETQYF	TGCAGTGCCGAGACGCCGGGACTAAAAGAGACCCAGTACTTC
TRBV29-1	-	-	TRBJ2-1	CSVPDPLRYNEQFF	TGCAGCGTCCCGGACCCCCTCCGGTACAATGAGCAGTTCTTC
TRBV20-1	many	-	TRBJ2-7	CSATRPAHYEQYF	TGCAGTGCTACCCGGCCAGCCCACTACGAGCAGTACTTC
TRBV21-1	many	-	TRBJ2-1	CASGLGAPKFF	TGTGCCAGCGGCCTAGGCGCGCCTAAGTTCTTC
TRBV5-4	-	TRBD2	TRBJ2-3	CASTGTSGRGADTQYF	TGTGCCAGCACCGGGACTAGCGGGAGAGGGGCAGATACGCAGTATTTT
TRBV7-2	many	-	TRBJ1-1	CASSLGPSSMNTEAFF	TGTGCCAGCAGCTTAGGCCCGAGCTCAATGAACACTGAAGCTTTCTTT
TRBV25-1	many	TRBD1	TRBJ2-7	CASSTRTGLAPYEQYF	TGTGCCAGCAGCACCCGGACAGGGCTGGCGCCCTACGAGCAGTACTTC
TRBV5-1	many	-	TRBJ2-2	CASSLNENGELFF	TGCGCCAGCAGCTTAAATGAAAACGGGGAGCTGTTTTTT
TRBV4-3	few	-	TRBJ2-7	CASSQEGGSEQYF	TGCGCCAGCAGCCAAGAAGGGGGGAGCGAGCAGTACTTC
TRBV12-3/TRBV12-4	many	TRBD2	TRBJ2-2	CASSWPSGVNTGELFF	TGTGCCAGCAGTTGGCCTAGCGGGGTTAACACCGGGGAGCTGTTTTTT
TRBV19	many	-	TRBJ1-1	CASSLRGMNTEAFF	TGTGCCAGTAGCCTCAGGGGCATGAACACTGAAGCTTTCTTT
TRBV7-9	many	-	TRBJ2-7	CASSLGYSGASYEQYF	TGTGCCAGCAGCTTAGGATACTCCGGGGCCTCCTACGAGCAGTACTTC
TRBV5-5	few	TRBD1	TRBJ1-5	CASSFRQGANQPQHF	TGTGCCAGCAGCTTTCGACAGGGGGCGAATCAGCCCCAGCATTTT
TRBV5-1	-	TRBD1	TRBJ2-3	CASSQDRDSTDTQYF	TGCGCCAGCAGCCAGGACAGGGACAGCACAGATACGCAGTATTTT
TRBV10-3	few	-	TRBJ2-1	CAILEKDSNEQFF	TGTGCCATCCTTGAGAAGGACAGCAATGAGCAGTTTTTC
TRBV12-3/TRBV12-4	many	TRBD2	TRBJ2-1	CASRTSGSSNEQFF	TGTGCCAGCAGGACTAGCGGGAGTTCGAATGAGCAGTTCTTC
TRBV4-2	few	-	TRBJ2-1	CASSQGRTQPYNEQFF	TGTGCCAGCAGCCAAGGACGGACTCAACCCTACAATGAGCAGTTCTTC
TRBV5-1	many	-	TRBJ1-2	CASSLMGAEVDGYTF	TGCGCCAGCAGCTTGATGGGGGCCGAGGTCGATGGCTACACCTTC
TRBV4-3	many	-	TRBJ2-2	CASSQGPLTGELFF	TGCGCCAGCAGCCAAGGACCACTGACCGGGGAGCTGTTTTTT
TRBV20-1	many	TRBD2	TRBJ2-5	CSARLAGGQQPYF	TGCAGTGCCAGACTAGCGGGAGGCCAACAGCCGTACTTC
TRBV27	many	TRBD2	TRBJ2-3	CASSLAGGPGDTQYF	TGTGCCAGCAGCCTAGCGGGAGGGCCAGGAGATACGCAGTATTTT
TRBV7-2	many	-	TRBJ1-5	CASSLDFSRPQHF	TGTGCCAGCAGCTTAGATTTCTCCCGGCCCCAGCATTTT
TRBV6-2/TRBV6-3	many	TRBD2	TRBJ2-3	CASSRTSGTDTQYF	TGTGCCAGCAGTAGGACTAGCGGGACAGATACGCAGTATTTT
TRBV7-2	few	TRBD2	TRBJ2-5	CASSKRWRGILQETQYF	TGTGCCAGCAGCAAACGGTGGCGGGGGATCCTCCAAGAGACCCAGTACTTC
TRBV20-1	-	-	TRBJ1-4	CSARVVGATNEKLFF	TGCAGTGCTAGAGTGGTGGGTGCAACTAATGAAAAACTGTTTTTT
TRBV30	few	-	TRBJ1-2	CAYVRQGGYTF	TGTGCCTACGTCCGTCAAGGGGGCTACACCTTC
TRBV7-2	many	-	TRBJ2-2	CASSLGDRTGELFF	TGTGCCAGCAGCTTAGGGGATCGCACCGGGGAGCTGTTTTTT
TRBV7-2	many	TRBD1	TRBJ1-1	CASSLRQGAAFF	TGTGCCAGCAGCCTACGACAGGGGGCAGCTTTCTTT